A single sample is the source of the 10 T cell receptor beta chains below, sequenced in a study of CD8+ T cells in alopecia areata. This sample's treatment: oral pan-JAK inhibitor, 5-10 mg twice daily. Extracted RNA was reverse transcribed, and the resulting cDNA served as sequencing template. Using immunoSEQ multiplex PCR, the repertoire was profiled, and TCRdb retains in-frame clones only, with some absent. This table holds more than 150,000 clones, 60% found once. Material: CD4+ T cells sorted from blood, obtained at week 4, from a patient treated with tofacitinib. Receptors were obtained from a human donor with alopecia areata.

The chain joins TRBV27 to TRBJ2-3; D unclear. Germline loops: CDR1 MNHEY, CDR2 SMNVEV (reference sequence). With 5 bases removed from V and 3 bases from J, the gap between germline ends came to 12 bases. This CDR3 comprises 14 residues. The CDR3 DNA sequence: TGTGCCAGCAGTAACCCGCAGATTACAGATACGCAGTATTTT. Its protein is CASSNPQITDTQYF.

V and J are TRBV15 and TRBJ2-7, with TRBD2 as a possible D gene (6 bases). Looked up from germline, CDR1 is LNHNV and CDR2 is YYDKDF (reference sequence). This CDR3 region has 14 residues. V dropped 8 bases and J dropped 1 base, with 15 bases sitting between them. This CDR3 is CATQPGLISYEQYF. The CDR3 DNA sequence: TGTGCCACCCAACCGGGACTGATATCCTACGAGCAGTACTTC.

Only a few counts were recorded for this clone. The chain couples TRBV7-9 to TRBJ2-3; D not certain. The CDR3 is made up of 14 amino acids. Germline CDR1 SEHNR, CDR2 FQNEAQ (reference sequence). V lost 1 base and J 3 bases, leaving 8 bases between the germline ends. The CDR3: CASSLVAQTDTQYF. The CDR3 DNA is TGTGCCAGCAGCTTAGTAGCACAGACAGATACGCAGTATTTT.

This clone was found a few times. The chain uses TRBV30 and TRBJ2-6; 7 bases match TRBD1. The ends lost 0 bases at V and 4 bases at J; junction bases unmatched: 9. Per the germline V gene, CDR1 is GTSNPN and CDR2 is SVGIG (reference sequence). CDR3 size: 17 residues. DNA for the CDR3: TGTGCCTGGAGTGTAGGAGCAACAGGGGCAGGGGCCAACGTCCTGACTTTC. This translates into CAWSVGATGAGANVLTF.

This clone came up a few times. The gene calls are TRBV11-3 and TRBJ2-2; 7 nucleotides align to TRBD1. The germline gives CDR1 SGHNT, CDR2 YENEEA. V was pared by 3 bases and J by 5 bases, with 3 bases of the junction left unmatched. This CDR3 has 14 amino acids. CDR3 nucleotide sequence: TGTGCCAGCAGCTTTGTGACAGGGACCGGGGAGCTGTTTTTT. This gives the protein CASSFVTGTGELFF.

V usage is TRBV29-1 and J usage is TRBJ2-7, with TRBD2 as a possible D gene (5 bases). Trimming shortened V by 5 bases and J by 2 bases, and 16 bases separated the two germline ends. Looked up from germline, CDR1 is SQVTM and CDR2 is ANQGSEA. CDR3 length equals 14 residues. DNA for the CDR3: TGCAGCGTTTCTGTAACCGGACTTACCTACGAGCAGTACTTC. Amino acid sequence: CSVSVTGLTYEQYF.

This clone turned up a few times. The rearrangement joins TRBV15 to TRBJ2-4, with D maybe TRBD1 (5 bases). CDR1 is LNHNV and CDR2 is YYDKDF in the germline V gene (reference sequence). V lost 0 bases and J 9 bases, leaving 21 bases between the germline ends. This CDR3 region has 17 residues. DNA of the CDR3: TGTGCCACCAGCAGAGATCCAGGGCTCCAAGGACCGGGCATTCAGTACTTC. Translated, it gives CATSRDPGLQGPGIQYF.

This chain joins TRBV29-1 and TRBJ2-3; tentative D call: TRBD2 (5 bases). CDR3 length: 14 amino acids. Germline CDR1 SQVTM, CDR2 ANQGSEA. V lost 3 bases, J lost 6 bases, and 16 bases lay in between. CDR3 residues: CSVEAGENPDTQYF. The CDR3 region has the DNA TGCAGCGTTGAGGCCGGGGAAAATCCGGATACGCAGTATTTT.

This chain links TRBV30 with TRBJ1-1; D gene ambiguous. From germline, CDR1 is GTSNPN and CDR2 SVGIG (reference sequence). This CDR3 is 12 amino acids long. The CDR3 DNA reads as TGTGCGGGAGAACCCTTCTACGGTGAAGCTTTCTTT. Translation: CAGEPFYGEAFF.

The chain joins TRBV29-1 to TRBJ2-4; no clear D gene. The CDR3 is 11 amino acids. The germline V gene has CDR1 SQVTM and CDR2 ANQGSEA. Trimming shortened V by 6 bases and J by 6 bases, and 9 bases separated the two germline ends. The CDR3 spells CSVADGNIQYF. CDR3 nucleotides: TGCAGCGTGGCGGACGGAAACATTCAGTACTTC.